This T cell receptor beta chain emerged from a study of primary melanoma T cells and metastatic recurrence (dated by TCRdb to the early 2020s). Looking at the study overall: The cohort comprised more than 150 primary melanomas of stage T2 to T4, with thickness greater than 1 mm. The T-cell fraction measured by TCR beta sequencing was weighed against progression-free survival, the clinical outcome chosen for the comparison. The sequencing-derived T-cell fraction was compared with histopathological grading of tumor-infiltrating lymphocytes. Whether T-cell fraction and T-cell repertoire clonality in primary melanoma tumors predicted patient outcome was tested in the study.

Library preparation was by the immunoSEQ multiplex PCR assay. High-throughput sequencing of the T-cell receptor beta chain was performed on primary melanoma tumor tissue. As for the original processing: TCRB CDR3 sharing between samples and the distribution of insertions and deletions were included in the repertoire analyses. A gradient-boosted model ranked the predictive value of the T-cell fraction against histopathological variables. In TCRdb, the immuneACCESS table is reduced to in-frame sequences with V and J assigned. These tables do not hold every clone; where another copy was compared, an unresolved V gene accounts for under half, and the others remain unexplained. D and trimming were read from the DNA, whereas the V and J calls and clone size are those reported in that table. The sample profile shows more than 300 clones; about 85% of them were found once. The top ten clonotypes cover around 13% of the sample.

Overall results and qualifications from the work: Adding T-cell fraction to tumor thickness reportedly improved progression-free survival prediction more than adding any other histopathological variable. Progression-free survival was reportedly predicted by the tumor T-cell fraction independently of age, mitotic rate, ulceration and thickness. A T-cell fraction greater than 20% appeared to be protective whatever the ulceration status, mitotic rate or nodal disease. An effective T-cell-mediated antitumor response in primary melanoma was presented by the authors only as a suggestion rather than as a demonstrated mechanism.

The primary melanoma of each patient had been surgically resected and was considered potentially curable but at risk of metastatic recurrence. Taken from cysteine to phenylalanine, the CDR3 has 15 residues. Only the CDR3 DNA is retained, 45 bases long and in frame from the first base. The germline V gene provides CDR1 SGHVS and CDR2 FNYEAQ. Trimming removed 1 base from V and 5 bases from J, leaving 15 bases between the germline ends. As regards this clone: Its antigen is unknown. Base qualities were left out, and no much larger clone turns up one base away.

The sequence was collected from a human donor with melanoma. This chain is built from TRBV7-6 and TRBJ2-7, with the D gene uncertain. Sequencing was done on a sample of melanoma tumor tissue. Here is the DNA: TGTGCCAGCAGCTTAGGACAAGGTAGACTCAACGAGCAGTACTTC. Translated, it reads CASSLGQGRLNEQYF.